The present entry profiles one T cell receptor beta chain with its context. Described treatment: randomized to nivolumab then ipilimumab (arm A) or the reverse (arm B). The data derive from a study of sequential checkpoint blockade in melanoma. Trimming pared 1 base from V and 4 bases from J, leaving 13 bases between. Germline V CDR1 and CDR2: LGHNA, YSLEER. CDR3 size: 15 residues. Produced via immunoSEQ multiplex PCR; TCRdb's table is partial and in-frame only. The sample carries approximately 8,800 clones, roughly two thirds recorded once. The source was CD8+ T cells sorted from blood (inferred from file names), collected from a patient given nivolumab and ipilimumab in sequence. V gene TRBV4-3 combines with J gene TRBJ1-2; D gene unclear. The TCR sequence derives from a human donor with melanoma. The CDR3 protein is CASSQVWGGGYGYTF. CDR3 in DNA: TGCGCCAGCAGCCAAGTCTGGGGAGGTGGCTATGGCTACACCTTC.